A selection of T cell receptor beta chains follows, all from one sample in a study of spatial heterogeneity in lung cancer. TCRdb processed the 5' RACE reads anew with MiXCR; each CDR3 protein has one entry. Of 40,000 to 45,000 distinct CDR3 sequences listed, 6.5% to 8% are singletons. The sequenced sample was PBMCs, obtained at surgery. These receptor sequences come from a female donor with early-stage non-small cell lung cancer. Each CDR3 is given without its conserved first and last residue. The D gene is left open where the match is weak.

D gene	V gene	J gene	CDR3 protein
TRBD1	TRBV24-1	TRBJ2-2	ATSDWTGHGELF
TRBD1	TRBV7-9	TRBJ1-3	ASSPRQGSGNTIY
NA	TRBV20-1	TRBJ1-1	SAGTPDQAF
NA	TRBV4-1	TRBJ2-6	ASSRGALSGANVLT
NA	TRBV6-2/TRBV6-3	TRBJ2-7	ASSQTDEQY
NA	TRBV7-2	TRBJ2-3	ASSRMIDTQY
TRBD1	TRBV6-5	TRBJ1-4	ASSLTLTGGRQKLF
NA	TRBV5-1	TRBJ1-1	ASSQMSFTEAF
NA	TRBV10-3	TRBJ2-5	AISSDTGFGETQY
NA	TRBV7-9	TRBJ1-2	ASSSAWVPSYGYT
NA	TRBV6-1	TRBJ1-5	ASSEETRWQPQH
NA	TRBV7-2	TRBJ1-4	ASSPRQPPNEKLF
NA	TRBV7-3	TRBJ2-3	ASSLRPSTDTQY
NA	TRBV5-1	TRBJ2-3	ASSPSLGTADTQY
NA	TRBV18	TRBJ2-5	ASSPSQVQETQY
TRBD1	TRBV3-1	TRBJ1-6	ASSQPGTGASPLH
NA	TRBV12-3/TRBV12-4	TRBJ2-3	ASSFGWVNTQY
NA	TRBV24-1	TRBJ1-4	ATTASGEGANEKLF
NA	TRBV4-3	TRBJ2-7	ASSQDQTGLRRY
TRBD1	TRBV5-1	TRBJ1-5	ASSPGTGEQPQH
TRBD1	TRBV4-3	TRBJ1-2	ASTFGDRVSGYT
NA	TRBV6-1	TRBJ2-2	ASTTAYTGELF
NA	TRBV2	TRBJ1-1	ASRGELHTEAF
NA	TRBV7-9	TRBJ1-5	ASSFPNQPQH
NA	TRBV28	TRBJ2-1	ASRVGLPSLEQL
NA	TRBV2	TRBJ2-7	ASSPQYEQY
TRBD2	TRBV9	TRBJ2-7	ASRRTSGGGEQY